Shown below are 3 T cell receptor beta chains from a single sample sequenced in a study of T-cell memory formation after mild COVID-19. TCRdb analysed the 5' RACE reads with MiXCR anew, one entry per CDR3 protein. The sample lists 470,000 or so distinct CDR3 sequences, roughly 20% seen once, with roughly 8% in the top ten. Sequences were obtained from PBMCs or a T cell subset sorted from them (not recorded which). These receptors were collected from an adult woman who had mild COVID-19 (a few samples of this study predate the infection). Cell type and time point are not known.

This rearrangement joins TRBV20-1 to TRBJ2-1; tentative D call: TRBD2 (6 bases). Germline V CDR1 and CDR2: DFQATT, SNEGSKA (reference sequence). V lost 3 bases to trimming and J lost 3 bases, with 15 bases between them. The CDR3 is 15 residues long. CDR3 DNA: TGCAGTGCTAGCGGATCGCGGGGAGTCTACAATGAGCAGTTCTTC. Amino acid sequence: CSASGSRGVYNEQFF.

The rearrangement uses TRBV21-1 and TRBJ2-5; TRBD1, the table's D call, was not compared with the DNA. TRBV21-1 is given as a pseudogene. This CDR3 spans 16 amino acids. The CDR3 coding sequence is TGTGCCAGCAGCAAATCCATCAGGGGCGGTGGGGAGACCCAGTACTTC. Its protein product is CASSKSIRGGGETQYF.

This clonotype has a handful of counts. This rearrangement joins TRBV5-1 to TRBJ2-5; 12 bases fit TRBD1. V was pared by 4 bases and J by 5 bases, with 9 bases of the junction left unmatched. The germline V gene encodes CDR1 SGHRS and CDR2 YFSETQ. The CDR3 has 16 residues. The CDR3 DNA follows: TGCGCCAGCAGCCCGGGACAGGGGGCGCTTTGGGAGACCCAGTACTTC. Its translation is CASSPGQGALWETQYF.